What follows is one TCR beta chain and its context. This entry belongs to a study of T cell changes during pregnancy in multiple sclerosis. The CDR3 runs 14 residues. V was cut by 3 bases and J by 1 base, with 9 bases left in between. The V gene's germline CDR1 is SGHVS and CDR2 FQNEAQ. TCRdb's copy holds only in-frame clones and misses some; the assay was immunoSEQ multiplex PCR. The sample yields about 60,000 clones, 90% seen once. Sample: peripheral blood, taken in the third trimester of pregnancy. This clonotype was obtained from a female donor in good health, enrolled as a control in a pregnancy study. The J gene is TRBJ1-1, the V gene TRBV7-8; D gene unclear. In DNA, the CDR3 is TGTGCCAGCAGCTTCTCCGAGGCGAACACTGAAGCTTTCTTT. This codes for CASSFSEANTEAFF.